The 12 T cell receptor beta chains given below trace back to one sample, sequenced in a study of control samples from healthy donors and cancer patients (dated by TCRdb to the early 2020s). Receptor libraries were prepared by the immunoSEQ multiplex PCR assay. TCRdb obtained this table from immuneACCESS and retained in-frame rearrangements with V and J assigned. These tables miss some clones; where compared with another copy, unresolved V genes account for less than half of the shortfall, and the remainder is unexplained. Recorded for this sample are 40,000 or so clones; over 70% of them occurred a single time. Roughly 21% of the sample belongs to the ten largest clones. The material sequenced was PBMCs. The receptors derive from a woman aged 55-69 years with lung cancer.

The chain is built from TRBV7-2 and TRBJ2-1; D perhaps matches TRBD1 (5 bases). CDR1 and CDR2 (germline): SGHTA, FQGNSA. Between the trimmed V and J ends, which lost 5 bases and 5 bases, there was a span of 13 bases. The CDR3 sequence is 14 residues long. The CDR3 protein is CASSLQGRHNEQFF. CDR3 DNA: TGTGCCAGCAGCCTCCAGGGTAGGCACAATGAGCAGTTCTTC.

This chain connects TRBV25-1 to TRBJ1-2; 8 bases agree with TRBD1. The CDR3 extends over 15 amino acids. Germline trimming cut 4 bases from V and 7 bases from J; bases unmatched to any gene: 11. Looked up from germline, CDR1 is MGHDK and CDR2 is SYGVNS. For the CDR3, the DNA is TGTGCCAGCAGTGGACAGGGGTTTAGAAGTAGTGGCTACACCTTC. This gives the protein CASSGQGFRSSGYTF.

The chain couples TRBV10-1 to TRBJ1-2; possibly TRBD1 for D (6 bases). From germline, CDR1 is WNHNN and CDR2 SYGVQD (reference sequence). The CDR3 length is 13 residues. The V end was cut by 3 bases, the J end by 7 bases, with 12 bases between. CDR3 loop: CASSDQTGGGYTF. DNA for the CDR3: TGCGCCAGCAGTGACCAGACAGGAGGTGGCTACACCTTC.

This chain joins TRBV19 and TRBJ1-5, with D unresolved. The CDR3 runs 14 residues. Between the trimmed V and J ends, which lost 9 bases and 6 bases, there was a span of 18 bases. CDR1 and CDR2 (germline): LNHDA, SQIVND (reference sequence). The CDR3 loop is CASTGSGGVQPQHF. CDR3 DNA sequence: TGTGCCAGCACGGGATCTGGCGGGGTTCAGCCCCAGCATTTT.

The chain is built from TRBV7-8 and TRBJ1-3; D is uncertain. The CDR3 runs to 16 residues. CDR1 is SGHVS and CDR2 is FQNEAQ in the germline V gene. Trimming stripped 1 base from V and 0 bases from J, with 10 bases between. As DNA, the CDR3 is TGTGCCAGCAGCTTAGATGTCCTATACTCTGGAAACACCATATATTTT. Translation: CASSLDVLYSGNTIYF.

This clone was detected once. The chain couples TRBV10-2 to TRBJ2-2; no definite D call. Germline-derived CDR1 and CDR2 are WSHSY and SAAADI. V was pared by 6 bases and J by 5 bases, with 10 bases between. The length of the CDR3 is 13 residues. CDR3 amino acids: CASSAVWTGELFF. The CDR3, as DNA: TGCGCCAGCAGCGCGGTATGGACCGGGGAGCTGTTTTTT.

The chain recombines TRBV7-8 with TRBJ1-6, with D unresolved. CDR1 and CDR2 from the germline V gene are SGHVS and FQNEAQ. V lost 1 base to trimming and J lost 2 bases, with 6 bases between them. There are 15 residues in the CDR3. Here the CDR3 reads CASSLEQPYNSPLHF. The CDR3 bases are TGTGCCAGCAGCTTAGAACAGCCCTATAATTCACCCCTCCACTTT.

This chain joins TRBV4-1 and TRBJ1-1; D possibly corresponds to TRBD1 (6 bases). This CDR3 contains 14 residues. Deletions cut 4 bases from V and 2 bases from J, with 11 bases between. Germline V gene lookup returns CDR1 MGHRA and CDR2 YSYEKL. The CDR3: CASSPGHLNTEAFF. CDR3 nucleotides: TGCGCCAGCAGCCCGGGACACTTAAACACTGAAGCTTTCTTT.

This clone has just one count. The CDR3 region has the DNA TGTGCCATCAGTGAGCAGAGCGTTAGCGTTCCCACAGATACGCAGTATTTT. As protein: CAISEQSVSVPTDTQYF. V is TRBV10-3 and J is TRBJ2-3, with D tentatively TRBD2 (5 bases). The CDR3 length is 17 residues. Germline V lookup: CDR1 ENHRY, CDR2 SYGVKD. Trimming removed 2 bases from V and 2 bases from J, with 17 bases in between.

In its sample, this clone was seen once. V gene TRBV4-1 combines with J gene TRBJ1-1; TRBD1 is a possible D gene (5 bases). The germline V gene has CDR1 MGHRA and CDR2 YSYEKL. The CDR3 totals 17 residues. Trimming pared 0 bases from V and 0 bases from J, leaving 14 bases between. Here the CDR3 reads CASSQDGGRAMNTEAFF. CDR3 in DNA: TGCGCCAGCAGCCAAGACGGAGGCAGGGCTATGAACACTGAAGCTTTCTTT.

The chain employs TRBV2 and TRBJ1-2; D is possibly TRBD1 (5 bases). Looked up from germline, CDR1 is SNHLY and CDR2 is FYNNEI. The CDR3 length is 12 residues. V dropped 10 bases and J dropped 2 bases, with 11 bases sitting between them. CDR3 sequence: CAISRDNYGYTF. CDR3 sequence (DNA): TGTGCCATTAGTAGGGACAACTATGGCTACACCTTC.

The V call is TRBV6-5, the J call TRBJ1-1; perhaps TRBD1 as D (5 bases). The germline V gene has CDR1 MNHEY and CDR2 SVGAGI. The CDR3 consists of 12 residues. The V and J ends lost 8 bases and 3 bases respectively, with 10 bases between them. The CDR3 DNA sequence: TGTGCCAGCGCAGGGTATGACACTGAAGCTTTCTTT. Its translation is CASAGYDTEAFF.